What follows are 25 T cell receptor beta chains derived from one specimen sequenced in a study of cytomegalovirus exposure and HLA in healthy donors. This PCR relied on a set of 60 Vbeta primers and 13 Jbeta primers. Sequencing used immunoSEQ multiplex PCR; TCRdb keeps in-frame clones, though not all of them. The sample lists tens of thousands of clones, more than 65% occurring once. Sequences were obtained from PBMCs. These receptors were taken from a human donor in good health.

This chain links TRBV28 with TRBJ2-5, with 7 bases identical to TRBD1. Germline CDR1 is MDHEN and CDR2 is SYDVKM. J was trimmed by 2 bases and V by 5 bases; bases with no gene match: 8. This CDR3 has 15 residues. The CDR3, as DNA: TGTGCCAGCAGTCCACCGACAGGGTTACAAGAGACCCAGTACTTC. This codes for CASSPPTGLQETQYF.

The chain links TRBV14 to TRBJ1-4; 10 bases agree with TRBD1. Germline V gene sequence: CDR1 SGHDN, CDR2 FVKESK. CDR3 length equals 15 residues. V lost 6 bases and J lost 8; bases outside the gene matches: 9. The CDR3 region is CASRKRQGAGEKLFF. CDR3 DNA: TGTGCCAGCAGGAAGAGACAGGGGGCAGGAGAAAAACTGTTTTTT.

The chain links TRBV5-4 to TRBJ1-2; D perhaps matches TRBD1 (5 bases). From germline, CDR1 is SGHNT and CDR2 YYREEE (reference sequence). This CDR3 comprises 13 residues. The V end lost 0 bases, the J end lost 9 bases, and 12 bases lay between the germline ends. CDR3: CASSLEGSRSYTF. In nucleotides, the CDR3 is TGTGCCAGCAGCTTGGAGGGGTCTCGCAGCTACACCTTC.

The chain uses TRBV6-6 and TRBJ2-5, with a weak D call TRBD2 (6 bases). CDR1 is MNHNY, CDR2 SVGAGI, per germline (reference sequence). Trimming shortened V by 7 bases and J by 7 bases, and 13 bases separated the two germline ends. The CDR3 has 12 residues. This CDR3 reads CASNQAEGTQYF. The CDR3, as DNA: TGTGCCAGCAACCAGGCGGAGGGGACCCAGTACTTC.

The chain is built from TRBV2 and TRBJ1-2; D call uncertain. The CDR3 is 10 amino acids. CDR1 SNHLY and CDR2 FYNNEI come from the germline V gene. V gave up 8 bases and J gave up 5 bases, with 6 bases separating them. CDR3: CASGEYGYTF. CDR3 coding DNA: TGTGCCAGCGGGGAGTATGGCTACACCTTC.

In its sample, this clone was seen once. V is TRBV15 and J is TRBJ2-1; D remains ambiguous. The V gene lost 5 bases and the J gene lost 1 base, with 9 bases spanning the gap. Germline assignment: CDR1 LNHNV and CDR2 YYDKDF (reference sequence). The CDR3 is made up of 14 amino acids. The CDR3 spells CATSPAASYNEQFF. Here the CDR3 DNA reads TGTGCCACCAGCCCTGCGGCTTCCTACAATGAGCAGTTCTTC.

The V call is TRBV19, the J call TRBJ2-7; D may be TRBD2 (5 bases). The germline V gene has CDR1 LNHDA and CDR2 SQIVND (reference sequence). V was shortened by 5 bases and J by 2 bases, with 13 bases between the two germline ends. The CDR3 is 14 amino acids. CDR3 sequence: CASSQAGSAYEQYF. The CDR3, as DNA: TGTGCCAGTAGTCAGGCGGGTAGCGCCTACGAGCAGTACTTC.

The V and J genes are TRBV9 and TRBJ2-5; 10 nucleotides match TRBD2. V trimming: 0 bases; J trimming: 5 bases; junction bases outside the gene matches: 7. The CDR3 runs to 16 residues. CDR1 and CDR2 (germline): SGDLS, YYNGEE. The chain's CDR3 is CASSVGASGGHETQYF. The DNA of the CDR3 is TGTGCCAGCAGCGTAGGAGCTAGCGGGGGACACGAGACCCAGTACTTC.

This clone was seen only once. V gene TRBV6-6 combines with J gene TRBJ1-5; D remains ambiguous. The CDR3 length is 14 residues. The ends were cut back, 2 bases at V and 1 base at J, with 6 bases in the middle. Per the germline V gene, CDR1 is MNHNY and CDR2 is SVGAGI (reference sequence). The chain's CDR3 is CASSYRGSNQPQHF. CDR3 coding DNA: TGTGCCAGCAGTTACCGGGGAAGCAATCAGCCCCAGCATTTT.

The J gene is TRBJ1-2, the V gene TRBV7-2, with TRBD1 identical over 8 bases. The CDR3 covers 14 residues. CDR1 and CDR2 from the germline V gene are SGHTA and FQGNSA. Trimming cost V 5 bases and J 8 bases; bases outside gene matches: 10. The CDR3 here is CASSPGQAVGGYTF. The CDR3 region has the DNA TGTGCCAGCAGCCCGGGACAGGCCGTGGGGGGCTACACCTTC.

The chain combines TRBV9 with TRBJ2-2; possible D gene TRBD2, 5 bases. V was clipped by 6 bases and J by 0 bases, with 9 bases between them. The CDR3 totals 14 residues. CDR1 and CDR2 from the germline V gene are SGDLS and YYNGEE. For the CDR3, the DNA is TGTGCCAGCAATCCAGCGGCGAACACCGGGGAGCTGTTTTTT. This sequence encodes CASNPAANTGELFF. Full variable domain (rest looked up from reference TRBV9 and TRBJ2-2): DSGVTQTPKHLITATGQRVTLRCSPRSGDLSVYWYQQSLDQGLQFLIQYYNGEERAKGNILERFSAQQFPDLHSELNLSSLELGDSALYFCASNPAANTGELFFGEGSRLTVL.

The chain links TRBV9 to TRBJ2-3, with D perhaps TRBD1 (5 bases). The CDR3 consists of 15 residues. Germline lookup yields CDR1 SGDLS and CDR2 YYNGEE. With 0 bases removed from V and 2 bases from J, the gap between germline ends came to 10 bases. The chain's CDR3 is CASSVGQGYTDTQYF. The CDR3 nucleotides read TGTGCCAGCAGCGTAGGGCAGGGATACACAGATACGCAGTATTTT.

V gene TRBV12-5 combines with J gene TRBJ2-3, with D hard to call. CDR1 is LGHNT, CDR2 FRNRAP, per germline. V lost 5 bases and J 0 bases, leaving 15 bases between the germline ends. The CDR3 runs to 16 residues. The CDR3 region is CASGGLPVTSTDTQYF. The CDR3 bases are TGTGCTAGTGGTGGCCTTCCCGTGACTAGCACAGATACGCAGTATTTT.

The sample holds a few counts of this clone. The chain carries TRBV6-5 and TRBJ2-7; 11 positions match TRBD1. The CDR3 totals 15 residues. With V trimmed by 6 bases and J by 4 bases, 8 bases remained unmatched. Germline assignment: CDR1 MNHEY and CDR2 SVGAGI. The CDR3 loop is CASSPTGTGGYEQYF. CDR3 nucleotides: TGTGCCAGCAGCCCAACCGGGACAGGGGGTTACGAGCAGTACTTC.

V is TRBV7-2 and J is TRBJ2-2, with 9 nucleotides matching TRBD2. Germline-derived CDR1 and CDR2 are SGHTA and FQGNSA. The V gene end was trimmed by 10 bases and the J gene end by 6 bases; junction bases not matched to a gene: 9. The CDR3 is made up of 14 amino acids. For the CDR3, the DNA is TGTGCCAACGTGCGGGGGGGCCCCGCCGGGGAGCTGTTTTTT. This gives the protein CANVRGGPAGELFF.

DNA for the CDR3: TGTGCCAGCAGCACCTCACTAGCGGGGGCCCTCGAGCAGTACTTC. It yields the protein CASSTSLAGALEQYF. The gene calls are TRBV27 and TRBJ2-7, with 11 bases that match TRBD2. This CDR3 is 15 amino acids long. The trim removed 6 bases at V and 6 bases at J, leaving 10 bases unmatched. The germline V gene encodes CDR1 MNHEY and CDR2 SMNVEV (reference sequence).

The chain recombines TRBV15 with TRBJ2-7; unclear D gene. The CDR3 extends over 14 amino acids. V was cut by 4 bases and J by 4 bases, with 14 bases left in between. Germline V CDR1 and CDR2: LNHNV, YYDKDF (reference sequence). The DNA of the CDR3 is TGTGCCACCAGCAATACCCCCTATGCGTACGAGCAGTACTTC. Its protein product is CATSNTPYAYEQYF.

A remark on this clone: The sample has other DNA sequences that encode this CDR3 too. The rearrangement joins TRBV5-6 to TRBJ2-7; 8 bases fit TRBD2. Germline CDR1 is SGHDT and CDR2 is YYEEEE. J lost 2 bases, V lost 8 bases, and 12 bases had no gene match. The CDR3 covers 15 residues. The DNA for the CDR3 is TGTGCCAGTAGCCCGCCGGGTAGCGGGACCTACGAGCAGTACTTC. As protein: CASSPPGSGTYEQYF.

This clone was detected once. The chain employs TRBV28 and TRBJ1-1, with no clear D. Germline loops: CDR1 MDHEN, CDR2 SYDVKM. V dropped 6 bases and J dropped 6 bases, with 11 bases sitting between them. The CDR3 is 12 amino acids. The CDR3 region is CASSTPGAEAFF. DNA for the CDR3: TGTGCCAGCAGCACCCCCGGGGCTGAAGCTTTCTTT. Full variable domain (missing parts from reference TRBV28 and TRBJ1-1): DVKVTQSSRYLVKRTGEKVFLECVQDMDHENMFWYRQDPGLGLRLIYFSYDVKMKEKGDIPEGYSVSREKKERFSLILESASTNQTSMYLCASSTPGAEAFFGQGTRLTVV.

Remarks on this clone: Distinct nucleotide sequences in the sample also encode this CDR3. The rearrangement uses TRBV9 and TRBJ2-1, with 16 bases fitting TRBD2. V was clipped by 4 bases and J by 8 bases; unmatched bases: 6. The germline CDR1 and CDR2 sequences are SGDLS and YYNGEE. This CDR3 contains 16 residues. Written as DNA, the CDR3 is TGTGCCAGCAGCCCGGGACTAGCGGGGGGGCCGCATGAGCAGTTCTTC. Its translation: CASSPGLAGGPHEQFF.

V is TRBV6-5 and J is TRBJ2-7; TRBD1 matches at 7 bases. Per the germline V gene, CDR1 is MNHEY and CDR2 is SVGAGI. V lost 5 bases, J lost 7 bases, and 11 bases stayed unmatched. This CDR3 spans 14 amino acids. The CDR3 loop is CASSRQGPISEQYF. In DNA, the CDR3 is TGTGCCAGCAGTCGACAGGGCCCCATCTCAGAGCAGTACTTC.

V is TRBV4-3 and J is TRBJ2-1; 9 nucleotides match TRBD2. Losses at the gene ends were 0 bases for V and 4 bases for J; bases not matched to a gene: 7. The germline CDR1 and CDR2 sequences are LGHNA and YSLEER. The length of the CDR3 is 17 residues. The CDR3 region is CASSQDASGGYYNEQFF. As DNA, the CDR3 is TGCGCCAGCAGCCAAGATGCGAGCGGGGGGTATTACAATGAGCAGTTCTTC.

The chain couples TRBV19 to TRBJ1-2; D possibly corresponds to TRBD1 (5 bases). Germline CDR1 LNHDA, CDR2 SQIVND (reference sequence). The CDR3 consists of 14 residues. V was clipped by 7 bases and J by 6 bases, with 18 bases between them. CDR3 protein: CASTPSGGFHGYTF. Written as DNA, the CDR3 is TGTGCCAGTACCCCATCGGGGGGGTTTCATGGCTACACCTTC.

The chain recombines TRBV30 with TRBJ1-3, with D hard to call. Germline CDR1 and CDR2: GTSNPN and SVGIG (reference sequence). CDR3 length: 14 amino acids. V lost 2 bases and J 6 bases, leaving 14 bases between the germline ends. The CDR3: CAWSPSMRVNTIYF. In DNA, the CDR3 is TGTGCCTGGAGTCCCAGTATGCGGGTAAACACCATATATTTT.

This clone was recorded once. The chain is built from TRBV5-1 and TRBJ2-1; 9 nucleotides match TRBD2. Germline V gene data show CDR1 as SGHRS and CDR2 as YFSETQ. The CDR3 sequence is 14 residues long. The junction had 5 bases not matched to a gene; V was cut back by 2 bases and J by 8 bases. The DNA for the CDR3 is TGCGCCAGCAGCTTCCGGGAGCGGGAGGATGAGCAGTTCTTC. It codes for CASSFREREDEQFF.